The clone carrying this T cell receptor beta chain was observed a handful of times. This sample was taken from a study of blood T cell repertoires in COVID-19. Trimming removed 2 bases at V and 8 bases at J, with 8 bases between. CDR3 length: 12 residues. Per the germline V gene, CDR1 is MGHRA and CDR2 is YSYEKL. Using immunoSEQ multiplex PCR, the repertoire was profiled, and TCRdb retains in-frame clones only, with some absent. The sample shows about 240,000 clones, about four fifths of them seen only once. Sequenced material: peripheral blood. The chain couples TRBV4-1 to TRBJ2-3; D is ambiguous. The TCR originated in a man aged 30-40 years who had recovered from COVID-19. CDR3 nucleotide sequence: TGCGCCAGCAGCCAACTTCGGAGTACGCAGTATTTT. It codes for CASSQLRSTQYF.